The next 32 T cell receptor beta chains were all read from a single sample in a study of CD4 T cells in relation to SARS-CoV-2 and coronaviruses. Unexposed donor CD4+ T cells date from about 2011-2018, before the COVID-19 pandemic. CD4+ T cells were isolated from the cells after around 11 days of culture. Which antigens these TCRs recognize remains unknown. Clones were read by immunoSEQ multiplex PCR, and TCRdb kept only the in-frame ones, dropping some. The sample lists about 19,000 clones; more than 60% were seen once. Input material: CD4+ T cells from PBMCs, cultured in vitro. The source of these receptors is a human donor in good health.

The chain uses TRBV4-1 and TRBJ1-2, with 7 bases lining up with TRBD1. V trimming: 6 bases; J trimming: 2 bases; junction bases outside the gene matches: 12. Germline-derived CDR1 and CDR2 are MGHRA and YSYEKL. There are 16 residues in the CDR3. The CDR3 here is CASSQSRTGANYGYTF. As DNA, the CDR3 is TGCGCCAGCAGTCAATCCCGGACAGGAGCAAACTATGGCTACACCTTC.

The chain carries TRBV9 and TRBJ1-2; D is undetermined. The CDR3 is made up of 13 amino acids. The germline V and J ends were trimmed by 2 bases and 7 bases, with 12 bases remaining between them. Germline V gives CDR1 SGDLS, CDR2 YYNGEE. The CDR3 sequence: CASSVRGGGGYTF. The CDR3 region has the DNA TGTGCCAGCAGCGTTCGGGGAGGTGGTGGCTACACCTTC. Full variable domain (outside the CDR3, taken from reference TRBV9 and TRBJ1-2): DSGVTQTPKHLITATGQRVTLRCSPRSGDLSVYWYQQSLDQGLQFLIQYYNGEERAKGNILERFSAQQFPDLHSELNLSSLELGDSALYFCASSVRGGGGYTFGSGTRLTVV.

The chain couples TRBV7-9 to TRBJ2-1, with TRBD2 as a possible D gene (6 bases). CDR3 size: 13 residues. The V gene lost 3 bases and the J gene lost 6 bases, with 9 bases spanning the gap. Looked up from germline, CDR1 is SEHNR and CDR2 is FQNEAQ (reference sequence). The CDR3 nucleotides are TGTGCCAGCAGCTTTCTAGCGATCAATGAGCAGTTCTTC. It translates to CASSFLAINEQFF.

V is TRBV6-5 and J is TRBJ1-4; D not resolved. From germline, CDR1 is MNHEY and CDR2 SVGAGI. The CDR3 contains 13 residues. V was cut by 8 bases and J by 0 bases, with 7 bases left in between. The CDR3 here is CASSRATNEKLFF. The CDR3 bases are TGTGCCAGCTCAAGAGCAACTAATGAAAAACTGTTTTTT.

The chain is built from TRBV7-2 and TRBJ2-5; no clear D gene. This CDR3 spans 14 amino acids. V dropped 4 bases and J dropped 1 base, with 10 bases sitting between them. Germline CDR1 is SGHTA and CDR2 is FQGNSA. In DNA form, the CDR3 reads TGTGCCAGCAGCTACGACTCTTTCCAAGAGACCCAGTACTTC. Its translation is CASSYDSFQETQYF.

CDR3 coding DNA: TGTGCCAGTCGCCTCGGGAGCCACACCGGGGAGCTGTTTTTT. This translates into CASRLGSHTGELFF. The chain has TRBV19 and TRBJ2-2; tentatively, D is TRBD2 (6 bases). The germline V gene encodes CDR1 LNHDA and CDR2 SQIVND (reference sequence). The CDR3 contains 14 residues. Trimming stripped 8 bases from V and 3 bases from J, with 13 bases between.

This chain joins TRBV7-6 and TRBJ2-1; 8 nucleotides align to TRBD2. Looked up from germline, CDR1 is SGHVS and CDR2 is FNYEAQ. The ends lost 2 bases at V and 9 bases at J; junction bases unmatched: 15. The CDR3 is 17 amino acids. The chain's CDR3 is CASSLIRREATSGEQFF. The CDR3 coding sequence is TGTGCCAGCAGCTTAATTAGGCGGGAGGCTACAAGTGGTGAGCAGTTCTTC.

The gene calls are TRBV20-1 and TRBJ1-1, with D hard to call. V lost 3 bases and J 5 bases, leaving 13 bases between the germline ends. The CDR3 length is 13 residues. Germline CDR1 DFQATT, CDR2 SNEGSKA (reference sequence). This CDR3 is CSASRVARTEAFF. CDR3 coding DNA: TGCAGTGCTAGTCGGGTGGCTAGGACTGAAGCTTTCTTT.

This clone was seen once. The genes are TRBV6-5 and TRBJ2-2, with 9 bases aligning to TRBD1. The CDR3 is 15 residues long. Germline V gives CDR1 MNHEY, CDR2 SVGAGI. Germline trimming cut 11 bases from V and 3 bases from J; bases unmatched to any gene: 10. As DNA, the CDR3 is TGTGCCGCAACCAGGACAGGGGCCGACACCGGGGAGCTGTTTTTT. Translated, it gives CAATRTGADTGELFF.

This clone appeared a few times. The chain's CDR3 is CASSRGAPNEQFF. The CDR3 DNA reads as TGTGCCAGCAGCCGCGGGGCCCCAAATGAGCAGTTCTTC. The chain is built from TRBV7-9 and TRBJ2-1; D possibly corresponds to TRBD2 (6 bases). Trimming shortened V by 5 bases and J by 7 bases, and 12 bases separated the two germline ends. The CDR3 has 13 residues. Germline V lookup: CDR1 SEHNR, CDR2 FQNEAQ (reference sequence).

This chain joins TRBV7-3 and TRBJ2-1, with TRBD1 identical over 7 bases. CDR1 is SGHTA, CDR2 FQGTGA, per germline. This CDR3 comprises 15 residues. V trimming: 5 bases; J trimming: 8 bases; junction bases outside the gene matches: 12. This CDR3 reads CASSPTGLGLDEQFF. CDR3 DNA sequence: TGTGCCAGCAGCCCGACAGGGTTGGGATTGGATGAGCAGTTCTTC.

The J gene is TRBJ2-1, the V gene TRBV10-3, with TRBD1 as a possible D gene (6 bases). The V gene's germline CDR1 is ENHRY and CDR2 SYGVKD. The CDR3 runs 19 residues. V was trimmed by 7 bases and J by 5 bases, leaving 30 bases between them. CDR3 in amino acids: CAITGQPLLTNSRNNEQFF. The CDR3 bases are TGTGCCATCACCGGACAGCCGCTTCTAACCAACAGCAGAAACAATGAGCAGTTCTTC.

CDR3 bases: TGCAGCGTTCGACTACAGGGGGCAAATGAGCAGTTCTTC. Its translation is CSVRLQGANEQFF. This chain connects TRBV29-1 to TRBJ2-1; TRBD1 matches at 9 bases. This CDR3 contains 13 residues. CDR1 is SQVTM, CDR2 ANQGSEA, per germline. The V and J ends lost 5 bases and 7 bases, in that order; junction bases with no gene match: 6.

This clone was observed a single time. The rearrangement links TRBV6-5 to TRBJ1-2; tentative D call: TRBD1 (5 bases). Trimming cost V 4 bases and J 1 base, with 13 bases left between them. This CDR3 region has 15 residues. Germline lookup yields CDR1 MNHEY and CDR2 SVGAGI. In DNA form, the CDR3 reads TGTGCCAGCAGTTCCATCCTTGACAGTAACTATGGCTACACCTTC. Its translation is CASSSILDSNYGYTF.

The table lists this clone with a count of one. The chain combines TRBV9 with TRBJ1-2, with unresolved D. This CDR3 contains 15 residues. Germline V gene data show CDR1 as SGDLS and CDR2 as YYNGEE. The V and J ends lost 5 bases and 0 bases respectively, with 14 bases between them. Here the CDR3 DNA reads TGTGCCAGCAGGAGGGAGGACGGACCTAACTATGGCTACACCTTC. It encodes CASRREDGPNYGYTF.

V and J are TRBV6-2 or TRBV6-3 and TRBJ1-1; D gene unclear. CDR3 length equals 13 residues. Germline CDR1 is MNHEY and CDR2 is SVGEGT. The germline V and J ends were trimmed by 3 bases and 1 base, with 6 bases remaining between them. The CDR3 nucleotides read TGTGCCAGCAGTTATACTGCGAACACTGAAGCTTTCTTT. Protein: CASSYTANTEAFF.

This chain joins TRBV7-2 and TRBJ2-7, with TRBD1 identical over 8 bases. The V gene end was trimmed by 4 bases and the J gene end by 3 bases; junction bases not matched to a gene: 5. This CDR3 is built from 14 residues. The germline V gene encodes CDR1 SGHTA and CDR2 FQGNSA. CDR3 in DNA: TGTGCCAGCAGCTCCGGACAGGGTAACTACGAGCAGTACTTC. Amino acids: CASSSGQGNYEQYF.

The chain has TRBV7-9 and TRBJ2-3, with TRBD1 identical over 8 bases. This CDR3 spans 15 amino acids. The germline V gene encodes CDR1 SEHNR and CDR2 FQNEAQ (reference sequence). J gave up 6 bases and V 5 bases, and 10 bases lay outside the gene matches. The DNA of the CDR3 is TGTGCCAGCAGCCCAGTTGGACAGGGTGGGGATACGCAGTATTTT. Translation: CASSPVGQGGDTQYF.

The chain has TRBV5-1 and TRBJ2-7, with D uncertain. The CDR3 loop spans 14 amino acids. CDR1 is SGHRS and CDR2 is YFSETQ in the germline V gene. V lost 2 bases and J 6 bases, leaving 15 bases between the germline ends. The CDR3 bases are TGCGCCAGCAGCTTTAACGGGTTTTCTTTCGAGCAGTACTTC. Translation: CASSFNGFSFEQYF.

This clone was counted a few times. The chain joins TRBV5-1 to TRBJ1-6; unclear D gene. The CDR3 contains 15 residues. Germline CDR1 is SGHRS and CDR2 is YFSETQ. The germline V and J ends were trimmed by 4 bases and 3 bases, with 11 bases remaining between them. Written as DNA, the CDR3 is TGCGCCAGCAGCGCGGACGGGAACTATAATTCACCCCTCCACTTT. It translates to CASSADGNYNSPLHF.

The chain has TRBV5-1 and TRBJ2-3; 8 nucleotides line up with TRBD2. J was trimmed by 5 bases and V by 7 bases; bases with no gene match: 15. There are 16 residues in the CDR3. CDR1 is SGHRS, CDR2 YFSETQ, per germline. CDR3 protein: CASRPEIAGYIDTQYF. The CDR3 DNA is TGCGCCAGCCGCCCCGAAATAGCGGGGTATATAGATACGCAGTATTTT.

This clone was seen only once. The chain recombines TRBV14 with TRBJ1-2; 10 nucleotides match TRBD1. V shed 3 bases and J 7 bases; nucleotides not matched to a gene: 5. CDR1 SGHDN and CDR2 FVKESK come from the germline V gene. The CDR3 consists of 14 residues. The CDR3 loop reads CASSHGTGAIGYTF. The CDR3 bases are TGTGCCAGCAGCCACGGGACAGGGGCTATTGGCTACACCTTC.

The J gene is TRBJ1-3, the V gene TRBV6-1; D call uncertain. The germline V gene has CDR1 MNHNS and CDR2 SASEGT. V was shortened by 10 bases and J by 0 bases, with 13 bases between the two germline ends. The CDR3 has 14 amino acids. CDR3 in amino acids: CATATMASGNTIYF. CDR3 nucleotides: TGTGCCACCGCAACGATGGCCTCTGGAAACACCATATATTTT.

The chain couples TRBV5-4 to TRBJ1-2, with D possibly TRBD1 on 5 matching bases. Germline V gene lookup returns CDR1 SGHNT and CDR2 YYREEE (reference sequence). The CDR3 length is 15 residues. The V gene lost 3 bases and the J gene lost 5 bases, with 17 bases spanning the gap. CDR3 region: CASSSFGGSLYGYTF. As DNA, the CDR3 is TGTGCCAGCAGCTCCTTCGGGGGGTCCCTATATGGCTACACCTTC.

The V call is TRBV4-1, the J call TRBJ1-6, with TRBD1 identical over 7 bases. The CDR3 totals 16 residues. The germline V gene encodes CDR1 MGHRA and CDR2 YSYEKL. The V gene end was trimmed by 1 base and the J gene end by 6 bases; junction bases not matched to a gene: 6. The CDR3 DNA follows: TGCGCCAGCAGCCAAGTTCCGGGACAGAGTAATTCACCCCTCCACTTT. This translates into CASSQVPGQSNSPLHF.

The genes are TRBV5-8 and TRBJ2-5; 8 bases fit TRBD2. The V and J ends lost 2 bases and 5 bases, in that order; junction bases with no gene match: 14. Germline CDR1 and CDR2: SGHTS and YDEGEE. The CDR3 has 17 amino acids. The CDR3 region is CASSFVVGAGAGETQYF. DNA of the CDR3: TGTGCCAGCAGCTTTGTAGTAGGAGCGGGAGCGGGGGAGACCCAGTACTTC. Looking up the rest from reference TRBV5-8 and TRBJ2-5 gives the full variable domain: EAGVTQSPTHLIKTRGQQATLRCSPISGHTSVYWYQQALGLGLQFLLWYDEGEERNRGNFPPRFSGRQFPNYSSELNVNALELEDSALYLCASSFVVGAGAGETQYFGPGTRLLVL.

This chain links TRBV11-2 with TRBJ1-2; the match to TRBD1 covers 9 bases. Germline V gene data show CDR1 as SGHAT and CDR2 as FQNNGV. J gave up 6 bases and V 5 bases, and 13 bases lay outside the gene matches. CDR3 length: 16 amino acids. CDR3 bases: TGTGCCAGCAGCATTCAACCGGGACAGGGTTTGGATGGCTACACCTTC. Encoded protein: CASSIQPGQGLDGYTF.

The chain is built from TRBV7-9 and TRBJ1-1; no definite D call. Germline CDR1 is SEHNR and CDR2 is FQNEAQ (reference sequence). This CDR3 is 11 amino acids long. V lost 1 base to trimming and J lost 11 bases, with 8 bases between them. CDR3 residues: CASSLVTGAFF. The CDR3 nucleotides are TGTGCCAGCAGCTTAGTGACGGGCGCTTTCTTT.

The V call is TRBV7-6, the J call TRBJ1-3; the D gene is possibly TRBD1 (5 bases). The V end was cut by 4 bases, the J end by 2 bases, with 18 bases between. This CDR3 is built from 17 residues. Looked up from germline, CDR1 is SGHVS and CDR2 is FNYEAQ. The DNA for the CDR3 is TGTGCCAGCAGCTCGATCGGTCGGGGGTACGCTGGAAACACCATATATTTT. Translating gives CASSSIGRGYAGNTIYF.

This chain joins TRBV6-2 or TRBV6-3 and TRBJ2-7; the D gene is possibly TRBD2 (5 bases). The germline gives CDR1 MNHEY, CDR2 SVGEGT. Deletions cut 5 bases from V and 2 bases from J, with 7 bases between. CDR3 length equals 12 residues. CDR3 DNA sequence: TGTGCCAGCAGTGAGGGCACCTACGAGCAGTACTTC. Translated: CASSEGTYEQYF.

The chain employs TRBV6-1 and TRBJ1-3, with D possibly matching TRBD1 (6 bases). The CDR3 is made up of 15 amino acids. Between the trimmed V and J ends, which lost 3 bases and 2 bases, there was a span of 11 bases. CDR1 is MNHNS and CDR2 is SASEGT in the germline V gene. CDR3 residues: CASSDRGGTGNTIYF. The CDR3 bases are TGTGCCAGCAGTGACAGGGGAGGAACTGGAAACACCATATATTTT.

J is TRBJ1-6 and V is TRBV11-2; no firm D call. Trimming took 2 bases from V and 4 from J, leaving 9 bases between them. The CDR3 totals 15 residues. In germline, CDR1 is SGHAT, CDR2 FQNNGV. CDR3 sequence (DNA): TGTGCCAGCAGCTTACGCGACCGTTATAATTCACCCCTCCACTTT. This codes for CASSLRDRYNSPLHF.